A selection of T cell receptor beta chains follows, all from one sample in a study of shared clonotypes between healthy human individuals. The table came from immunoSEQ multiplex PCR; TCRdb's copy has only in-frame clones and leaves some out. Of roughly 1,500,000 clones listed, 95% to 99% were seen once; the top ten hold 0.45%. Sequencing was performed on naive CD4+ T cells sorted from blood. Receptors originate from a man aged 25-40 years in good health. The CDR3 runs from the conserved cysteine through the conserved F or W. D genes are given only for firm matches. A row's size may be missing; if present it is once, few, many or a size class.

J gene: TRBJ2-2; D gene: TRBD2; clone size: -; V gene: TRBV19; CDR3 DNA: TGTGCCAGTAGCCTACCCGGACTAGCCAGGGCCGGGGAGCTGTTTTTT; CDR3 protein: CASSLPGLARAGELFF
J gene: TRBJ2-3; D gene: -; clone size: -; V gene: TRBV2; CDR3 DNA: TGTGCCAGCAGTGAGTCGGGAGGCACAGATACGCAGTATTTT; CDR3 protein: CASSESGGTDTQYF
J gene: TRBJ2-2; D gene: -; clone size: -; V gene: TRBV13; CDR3 DNA: TGTGCCAGCAGCGCACATACAGGGTTGCCCGGGGAGCTGTTTTTT; CDR3 protein: CASSAHTGLPGELFF
J gene: TRBJ1-1; D gene: -; clone size: -; V gene: TRBV5-4; CDR3 DNA: TGTGCCAGCAGCTTGGCCATGATACAGGGGAACACTGAAGCTTTCTTT; CDR3 protein: CASSLAMIQGNTEAFF
J gene: TRBJ2-7; D gene: TRBD1; clone size: -; V gene: TRBV11-2; CDR3 DNA: TGTGCCAGCAGCCGGGACAGGACCTACGAGCAGTACTTC; CDR3 protein: CASSRDRTYEQYF
J gene: TRBJ1-5; D gene: -; clone size: -; V gene: TRBV19; CDR3 DNA: TGTGCCAGCTGGGGGGGGCCAGATCTGCGACAGCATTTT; CDR3 protein: CASWGGPDLRQHF
J gene: TRBJ2-4; D gene: -; clone size: -; V gene: TRBV5-1; CDR3 DNA: TGCGCCAGCTCCCAGGGGCTAGCCAAAGGCATTCAGTACTTC; CDR3 protein: CASSQGLAKGIQYF
J gene: TRBJ2-7; D gene: TRBD1; clone size: -; V gene: TRBV6-5; CDR3 DNA: TGTGCCAGCAGCCCAGGGGGAAGATACGAGCAGTACTTC; CDR3 protein: CASSPGGRYEQYF
J gene: TRBJ2-7; D gene: TRBD2; clone size: -; V gene: TRBV28; CDR3 DNA: TGTGCCAGCAGTGACGGGAGGTACAACTACGAGCAGTACTTC; CDR3 protein: CASSDGRYNYEQYF
J gene: TRBJ2-5; D gene: -; clone size: -; V gene: TRBV5-5; CDR3 DNA: TGTGCCAGCAGCTTTTCACCTGGAGGAAACCCCCTGGAGACCCAGTACTTC; CDR3 protein: CASSFSPGGNPLETQYF
J gene: TRBJ2-2; D gene: TRBD1; clone size: -; V gene: TRBV18; CDR3 DNA: TGTGCCAGCTCACCATATTCAACAGGGGCCGGTAACACCGGGGAGCTGTTTTTT; CDR3 protein: CASSPYSTGAGNTGELFF
J gene: TRBJ1-2; D gene: -; clone size: -; V gene: TRBV7-5; CDR3 DNA: TGTGTCAGAAAATTTCAAGAAGTAACCGATTTTAACTATGGCTACACCTTC; CDR3 protein: CVRKFQEVTDFNYGYTF
J gene: TRBJ2-2; D gene: TRBD1; clone size: -; V gene: TRBV6-1; CDR3 DNA: TGTGCCAGCAGTGAAGTGGGACAGGGGGCCAGCAACACCGGGGAGCTGTTTTTT; CDR3 protein: CASSEVGQGASNTGELFF
J gene: TRBJ2-7; D gene: TRBD1; clone size: -; V gene: TRBV5-4; CDR3 DNA: TGTGCCAGCAGCTTGCTTGACCAGGGGGCCTACGAGCAGTACTTC; CDR3 protein: CASSLLDQGAYEQYF
J gene: TRBJ2-3; D gene: -; clone size: -; V gene: TRBV27; CDR3 DNA: TGTGCCAGCAGACCTACAGGGACGCCCCTTGATACGCAGTATTTT; CDR3 protein: CASRPTGTPLDTQYF
J gene: TRBJ2-1; D gene: -; clone size: -; V gene: TRBV7-7; CDR3 DNA: TGTGCCAGCAGCTCCCCAGCGGGCGGCGAGCAGTTCTTC; CDR3 protein: CASSSPAGGEQFF
J gene: TRBJ1-1; D gene: -; clone size: -; V gene: TRBV19; CDR3 DNA: TGTGCCAGTAGGCATGCTAACACTGAAGCTTTCTTT; CDR3 protein: CASRHANTEAFF
J gene: TRBJ2-3; D gene: -; clone size: -; V gene: TRBV7-9; CDR3 DNA: TGTGCCAGCAGCCCCCAACAGGGATCAGATACGCAGTATTTT; CDR3 protein: CASSPQQGSDTQYF
J gene: TRBJ2-1; D gene: TRBD2; clone size: -; V gene: TRBV9; CDR3 DNA: TGTGCCAGCAGCTCAGGACTAGCGGGTGCTGAGCAGTTCTTC; CDR3 protein: CASSSGLAGAEQFF
J gene: TRBJ2-7; D gene: -; clone size: -; V gene: TRBV4-1; CDR3 DNA: TGCGCCAGCAGCCAAGACCCCACTCCAGGCTACGAGCAGTACTTC; CDR3 protein: CASSQDPTPGYEQYF
J gene: TRBJ2-3; D gene: -; clone size: once; V gene: TRBV5-4; CDR3 DNA: TGTGCCAGCAGCCTTTCGGGGTCTTCAGGGGGCACAGATACGCAGTATTTT; CDR3 protein: CASSLSGSSGGTDTQYF
J gene: TRBJ2-1; D gene: -; clone size: -; V gene: TRBV5-1; CDR3 DNA: TGCGCCAGCAGCAAGACTAGTCGTCCAATAGAAGAGCAGTTCTTC; CDR3 protein: CASSKTSRPIEEQFF
J gene: TRBJ1-4; D gene: TRBD1; clone size: -; V gene: TRBV30; CDR3 DNA: TGTGCCTGGAGTGTACGTGCAGGGGGCGAAAAACTGTTTTTT; CDR3 protein: CAWSVRAGGEKLFF
J gene: TRBJ2-3; D gene: -; clone size: -; V gene: TRBV6-1; CDR3 DNA: TGTGCCAGCAGTGAAACGCTCAGCAGCACAGATACGCAGTATTTT; CDR3 protein: CASSETLSSTDTQYF
J gene: TRBJ2-5; D gene: -; clone size: -; V gene: TRBV7-9; CDR3 DNA: TGTGCCAGCAGAGGTAGTGGGGCAGAGACCCAGTACTTC; CDR3 protein: CASRGSGAETQYF
J gene: TRBJ2-7; D gene: -; clone size: -; V gene: TRBV27; CDR3 DNA: TGTGCCAGCAGTTTATTGGCGGGGGAGCAGTACTTC; CDR3 protein: CASSLLAGEQYF
J gene: TRBJ1-5; D gene: -; clone size: -; V gene: TRBV6-5; CDR3 DNA: TGTGCCAGCAGACCCGGGACTTCCAATCAGCCCCAGCATTTT; CDR3 protein: CASRPGTSNQPQHF
J gene: TRBJ1-4; D gene: -; clone size: -; V gene: TRBV5-5; CDR3 DNA: TGTGCCAGCAGCCGACATCTCGGGGAGCGAGAAAAACTGTTTTTT; CDR3 protein: CASSRHLGEREKLFF
J gene: TRBJ1-5; D gene: TRBD1; clone size: -; V gene: TRBV18; CDR3 DNA: TGTGCCAGCTCACCCCTGGGACAGGGGGCCGGCCCGGGGCCCCAGCATTTT; CDR3 protein: CASSPLGQGAGPGPQHF
J gene: TRBJ2-7; D gene: TRBD2; clone size: -; V gene: TRBV7-9; CDR3 DNA: TGTGCCAGCATCTCACCGAAGACTAGCGGGAGCGACGAGCAGTACTTC; CDR3 protein: CASISPKTSGSDEQYF
J gene: TRBJ1-1; D gene: -; clone size: -; V gene: TRBV18; CDR3 DNA: TGTGCCAGCTCCCTGACAGGGAACACTGAAGCTTTCTTT; CDR3 protein: CASSLTGNTEAFF
J gene: TRBJ1-2; D gene: -; clone size: -; V gene: TRBV27; CDR3 DNA: TGTGCCAGCAGTTTATCGTGGGGGCGGGTAGACTATGGCTACACCTTC; CDR3 protein: CASSLSWGRVDYGYTF
J gene: TRBJ2-7; D gene: TRBD1; clone size: -; V gene: TRBV6-1; CDR3 DNA: TGTGCGACCCGCGGGACAGGGTTGTCCTACGAGCAGTACTTC; CDR3 protein: CATRGTGLSYEQYF
J gene: TRBJ2-1; D gene: -; clone size: -; V gene: TRBV11-2; CDR3 DNA: TGTGCCAGCAGCCCCCCGGCCCTCGATGAGCAGTTCTTC; CDR3 protein: CASSPPALDEQFF
J gene: TRBJ2-1; D gene: TRBD1; clone size: -; V gene: TRBV2; CDR3 DNA: TGTGCCAGCGTAGGGGGCGTATACAATGAGCAGTTCTTC; CDR3 protein: CASVGGVYNEQFF
J gene: TRBJ1-1; D gene: -; clone size: -; V gene: TRBV5-4; CDR3 DNA: TGTGCCAGCAGCTTGGGACAGACGAACACTGAAGCTTTCTTT; CDR3 protein: CASSLGQTNTEAFF
J gene: TRBJ1-1; D gene: -; clone size: -; V gene: TRBV10-2; CDR3 DNA: TGCGCCAGCAGTGTTGTAGACGGCCGTCCGAGAGACACTGAAGCTTTCTTT; CDR3 protein: CASSVVDGRPRDTEAFF
J gene: TRBJ2-1; D gene: -; clone size: -; V gene: TRBV7-3; CDR3 DNA: TGTGCCAGCAGCTTATCTGGGATGAAGAAAGAGCAGTTCTTC; CDR3 protein: CASSLSGMKKEQFF
J gene: TRBJ2-6; D gene: -; clone size: once; V gene: TRBV2; CDR3 DNA: TGTGCCAGCTACAGGGCAAGCTCTGGGGCCAACGTCCTGACTTTC; CDR3 protein: CASYRASSGANVLTF
J gene: TRBJ2-2; D gene: -; clone size: -; V gene: TRBV10-2; CDR3 DNA: TGCGCCAGCAGTGAGAGGAGAAACACCGGGGAGCTGTTTTTT; CDR3 protein: CASSERRNTGELFF
J gene: TRBJ1-1; D gene: -; clone size: -; V gene: TRBV5-8; CDR3 DNA: TGTGCCAGCAGCTTGTCCGTCAGGAACCAGAACACTGAAGCTTTCTTT; CDR3 protein: CASSLSVRNQNTEAFF
J gene: TRBJ2-1; D gene: -; clone size: once; V gene: TRBV28; CDR3 DNA: TGTGCCAGCAGTTCCCCTCGGAGCGAGCGGAGATACAATGAGCAGTTCTTC; CDR3 protein: CASSSPRSERRYNEQFF
J gene: TRBJ1-1; D gene: -; clone size: -; V gene: TRBV28; CDR3 DNA: TGTGCCAGCAGTTCTCGGGACGGCACTGAAGCTTTCTTT; CDR3 protein: CASSSRDGTEAFF
J gene: TRBJ1-2; D gene: TRBD1; clone size: -; V gene: TRBV6-5; CDR3 DNA: TGTGCCAGCAGCCCGGGACAGGGGAGAGGCTACACCTTC; CDR3 protein: CASSPGQGRGYTF
J gene: TRBJ2-1; D gene: -; clone size: -; V gene: TRBV5-1; CDR3 DNA: TGCGCCAGCAGCTTGGAGGGGATTTACAATGAGCAGTTCTTC; CDR3 protein: CASSLEGIYNEQFF
J gene: TRBJ2-2; D gene: TRBD1; clone size: -; V gene: TRBV18; CDR3 DNA: TGTGCCAGCTCACCACGGGTGGGACAGACGAACACCGGGGAGCTGTTTTTT; CDR3 protein: CASSPRVGQTNTGELFF
J gene: TRBJ2-7; D gene: -; clone size: -; V gene: TRBV6-1; CDR3 DNA: TGTGCCAGCAGTGAGCTGCGGGGGCTCGGCGAGCAGTACTTC; CDR3 protein: CASSELRGLGEQYF
J gene: TRBJ1-5; D gene: -; clone size: -; V gene: TRBV11-2; CDR3 DNA: TGTGCCAGCAGCCCCGGGGTCGGGGAAAGTCAGCCCCAGCATTTT; CDR3 protein: CASSPGVGESQPQHF
J gene: TRBJ2-3; D gene: TRBD2; clone size: -; V gene: TRBV5-1; CDR3 DNA: TGCGCCAGCAGCTTGTTGGGCGGGAGGACAGATACGCAGTATTTT; CDR3 protein: CASSLLGGRTDTQYF